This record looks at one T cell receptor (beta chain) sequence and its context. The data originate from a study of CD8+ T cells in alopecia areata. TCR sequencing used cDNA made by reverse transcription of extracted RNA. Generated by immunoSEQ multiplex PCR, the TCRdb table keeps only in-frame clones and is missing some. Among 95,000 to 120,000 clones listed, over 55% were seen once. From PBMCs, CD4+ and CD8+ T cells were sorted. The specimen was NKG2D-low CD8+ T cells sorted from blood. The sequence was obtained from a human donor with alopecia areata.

The CDR3 DNA sequence: TGTGCCAGCAGCTTAGGGGCGGGGGGCGGACACCCAACTAACTATGGCTACACCTTC. It specifies CASSLGAGGGHPTNYGYTF. This rearrangement joins TRBV13 to TRBJ1-2, with a weak D call TRBD1 (6 bases). The CDR3 is 19 residues long. The V gene's germline CDR1 is PRHDT and CDR2 FYEKMQ (reference sequence). Trimming stripped 0 bases from V and 0 bases from J, with 20 bases between. Full variable domain (rest looked up from reference TRBV13 and TRBJ1-2): AAGVIQSPRHLIKEKRETATLKCYPIPRHDTVYWYQQGPGQDPQFLISFYEKMQSDKGSIPDRFSAQQFSDYHSELNMSSLELGDSALYFCASSLGAGGGHPTNYGYTFGSGTRLTVV.